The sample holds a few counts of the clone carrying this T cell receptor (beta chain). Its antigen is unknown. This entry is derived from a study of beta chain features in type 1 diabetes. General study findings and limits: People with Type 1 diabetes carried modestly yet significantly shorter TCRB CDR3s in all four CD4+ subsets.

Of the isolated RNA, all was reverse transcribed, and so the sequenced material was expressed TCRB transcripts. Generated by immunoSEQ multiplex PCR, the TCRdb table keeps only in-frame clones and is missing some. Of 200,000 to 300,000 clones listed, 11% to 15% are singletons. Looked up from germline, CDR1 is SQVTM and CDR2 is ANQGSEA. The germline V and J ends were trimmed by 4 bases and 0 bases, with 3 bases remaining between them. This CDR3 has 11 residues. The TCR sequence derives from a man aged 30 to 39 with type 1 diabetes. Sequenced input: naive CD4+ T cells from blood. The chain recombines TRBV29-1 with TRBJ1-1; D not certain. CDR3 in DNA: TGCAGCGTTGTCGTGAACACTGAAGCTTTCTTT. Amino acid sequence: CSVVVNTEAFF.